Listed below are T cell receptor beta chains from one sample, sequenced in a study of blood T cell repertoires in COVID-19. Only in-frame clones appear in the TCRdb table, and some are missing; sequencing was by immunoSEQ multiplex PCR. In the table there are roughly 140,000 clones, 84% of which are singletons. The sample comprised peripheral blood. These receptors came from an elderly woman in a cohort sampled during active or convalescent COVID-19. Each CDR3 is given with its conserved first and last residue. Some rows have no size entry. The others give once, few or many, or a class for an expanded clone.

CASSGQGRGELFF | TRBV5-5 | once | TRBJ2-2
CSPSCGYTF | TRBV29-1 | few | TRBJ1-2
CASSFGLAGDRSTDTQYF | TRBV11-2 | medium-sized | TRBJ2-3
CASSIRTAASNYGYTF | TRBV19 | - | TRBJ1-2
CASSVSGGYTEAFF | TRBV7-3 | - | TRBJ1-1
CASSGGLAGYNEQFF | TRBV7-3 | many | TRBJ2-1
CASSSGQRNTIYF | TRBV6-2/TRBV6-3 | - | TRBJ1-3
CASSYEDYTQYF | TRBV11-2 | once | TRBJ2-3
CASSQGRAGRKGGEKLFF | TRBV4-1 | once | TRBJ1-4
CASSLGREIRYGYTF | TRBV5-4 | - | TRBJ1-2
CASSQEPPGPSGNTIYF | TRBV4-1 | - | TRBJ1-3
CASSQDRGHSPLHF | TRBV3-1/TRBV3-2 | - | TRBJ1-6
CASSYLEADTQYF | TRBV6-5 | - | TRBJ2-3
CASSPKGVPGAYGYTF | TRBV18 | - | TRBJ1-2
CAIRQPGTGNEQFF | TRBV10-3 | - | TRBJ2-1
CASSFSQGPNGELFF | TRBV7-6 | - | TRBJ2-2